Listed below are T cell receptor beta chains from one sample, sequenced in a study of OX40 agonist ivuxolimab in advanced cancers. The repertoire was sequenced with immunoSEQ multiplex PCR; TCRdb's copy has only in-frame clones and lacks some. The sample yields approximately 35,000 clones, about 73% seen once. The input for sequencing was CD4+ or CD8+ T cells sorted from blood, taken in a trial of the OX40 agonist ivuxolimab. The receptors shown here come from an adult with an advanced solid tumor such as melanoma, head and neck, liver or kidney cancer. Both conserved end residues are part of each CDR3. D genes are given only for firm matches. Not all rows give a size; the values are once, few, many and, for expanded clones, a class.

DNA | CDR3 | V | size | J | D
TGTGCCAGCTCATGGCTAGACAGGGACGGTGGCTACACCTTC | CASSWLDRDGGYTF | TRBV18 | few | TRBJ1-2 | TRBD1
TGTGCCAGCAGGGCGGACAGGGGGCTCGCCTACGAGCAGTACTTC | CASRADRGLAYEQYF | TRBV2 | NA | TRBJ2-7 | TRBD1
TGTGCCACCGGGACTAGCGGGGACGAGCAGTACTTC | CATGTSGDEQYF | TRBV15 | few | TRBJ2-7 | TRBD2
TGTGCCAGCAGCCCCGGGACAGGGGGCTCCCCAAACACTGAAGCTTTCTTT | CASSPGTGGSPNTEAFF | TRBV9 | NA | TRBJ1-1 | TRBD1
TGTGCCAGCAGTGGACAGGGGCTCAGCAATCAGCCCCAGCATTTT | CASSGQGLSNQPQHF | TRBV6-1 | NA | TRBJ1-5 | TRBD1
TGTGCCAGCAGCCAAGAAAGGACGGGTACCTACAATGAGCAGTTCTTC | CASSQERTGTYNEQFF | TRBV4-2 | few | TRBJ2-1 | NA
TGTGCCAGCAGCTTATTTTCACGCACAGATACGCAGTATTTT | CASSLFSRTDTQYF | TRBV7-8 | NA | TRBJ2-3 | NA
TGTGCCAGCTGCAGCACGGTCTACAATGAGCAGTTCTTC | CASCSTVYNEQFF | TRBV27 | NA | TRBJ2-1 | NA
TGTGCCAGTAGTATGGGGGGGAGGAGCAATCAGCCCCAGCATTTT | CASSMGGRSNQPQHF | TRBV19 | NA | TRBJ1-5 | NA
TGTGCCACAGCCACGTTTGGTTACTACGAGCAGTACTTC | CATATFGYYEQYF | TRBV6-1 | NA | TRBJ2-7 | NA
TGCGCCAGCAGAGTGGGCGTGGTTGGTTCCACAGATACGCAGTATTTT | CASRVGVVGSTDTQYF | TRBV4-1 | NA | TRBJ2-3 | NA
TGTGCCAGCAGTGAATCGAGACAGGGTTCCGGAAACACCATATATTTT | CASSESRQGSGNTIYF | TRBV2 | few | TRBJ1-3 | TRBD1
TGTGCCAGCAGCCAGGGTACAGGGGGTCGGGGCTACACCTTC | CASSQGTGGRGYTF | TRBV4-2 | NA | TRBJ1-2 | TRBD1
TGTGCCAGCAGTCTTTCTACAGGAGGGCCCCAGCATTTT | CASSLSTGGPQHF | TRBV27 | medium-sized | TRBJ1-5 | NA
TGTGCCAGCAGTCCCGGGACAGGCACAGATACGCAGTATTTT | CASSPGTGTDTQYF | TRBV11-1 | NA | TRBJ2-3 | TRBD1
TGTGCCAGCAGTCGGGACAGCTTGGGTTCACCTGAAGCTTTCTTT | CASSRDSLGSPEAFF | TRBV6-6 | few | TRBJ1-1 | TRBD1
TGTGCCAGCAGCTCCGGACAGGTCCGCTCGCAGTTCTTC | CASSSGQVRSQFF | TRBV7-2 | NA | TRBJ2-1 | TRBD1
TGTGCCAGTAGTATAGCAGGGTTGAACACTGAAGCTTTCTTT | CASSIAGLNTEAFF | TRBV19 | NA | TRBJ1-1 | NA
TGTGCCAGCAGCTTATATCCTAGCGGGAGGGGTGAGCAGTTCTTC | CASSLYPSGRGEQFF | TRBV7-9 | NA | TRBJ2-1 | TRBD2
TGTGCCAGCAGCAAAGTTCCCCCTCTTCGCACAGATACGCAGTATTTT | CASSKVPPLRTDTQYF | TRBV21-1 | NA | TRBJ2-3 | NA
TGTGCCAGCAGTTCGACAGGGGTAAACTATGGCTACACCTTC | CASSSTGVNYGYTF | TRBV6-5 | NA | TRBJ1-2 | TRBD1
TGTGCCAGCAGCTTAGCTGGACAGGGCTACTACGAGCAGTACTTC | CASSLAGQGYYEQYF | TRBV11-2 | NA | TRBJ2-7 | TRBD1
TGTGCCAGCAGCCCCATCAAGACAGGGACCTCCGGCGAGCAGTACTTC | CASSPIKTGTSGEQYF | TRBV7-9 | NA | TRBJ2-7 | TRBD1
TGTGCCAGTAGTATAGATTTACAGTCCTACGAGCAGTACTTC | CASSIDLQSYEQYF | TRBV19 | NA | TRBJ2-7 | NA
TGTGCCAGCTCACGCGACGCGGGTGAAAAACTGTTTTTT | CASSRDAGEKLFF | TRBV18 | NA | TRBJ1-4 | NA
TGTGCCAGCAGCTCTGGTCCCAACAATGAGCAGTTCTTC | CASSSGPNNEQFF | TRBV5-4 | NA | TRBJ2-1 | NA
TGTGCCAGCAGCTTACGGACATTTAGCACAGATACGCAGTATTTT | CASSLRTFSTDTQYF | TRBV11-2 | NA | TRBJ2-3 | NA
TGCAGCGTGAGTCAAGGGAACACTGAAGCTTTCTTT | CSVSQGNTEAFF | TRBV29-1 | NA | TRBJ1-1 | NA
TGCAGCGTTGACCTCAAGAACACTGAAGCTTTCTTT | CSVDLKNTEAFF | TRBV29-1 | NA | TRBJ1-1 | NA
TGTGCCAGCAGCAAAGAACACCTATTCACAGATACGCAGTATTTT | CASSKEHLFTDTQYF | TRBV21-1 | NA | TRBJ2-3 | NA
TGCGCCAGCAGTGAGTCGACGGGGAACTATGGCTACACCTTC | CASSESTGNYGYTF | TRBV10-2 | NA | TRBJ1-2 | NA
TGTGCCAGCAATCCGACAGGGGGCACTGAAGCTTTCTTT | CASNPTGGTEAFF | TRBV9 | once | TRBJ1-1 | TRBD1
TGTGCCAGCAGTTACTCGAGAGTGGGGACCCAGTACTTC | CASSYSRVGTQYF | TRBV6-6 | few | TRBJ2-5 | NA
TGTGCCAGCAGTTATGTAGGTGAAGCTTTCTTT | CASSYVGEAFF | TRBV6-5 | few | TRBJ1-1 | NA
TGTGCCAGCAGCTTTGGGGGTAGCAGCAATCAGCCCCAGCATTTT | CASSFGGSSNQPQHF | TRBV7-9 | NA | TRBJ1-5 | NA
TGTGCCATCAGTGAGAGCTCTGGGGCCAACGTCCTGACTTTC | CAISESSGANVLTF | TRBV10-3 | NA | TRBJ2-6 | NA
TGCGCCAGCAGCCCACGTGGGGATAGCCGGCTAGATACGCAGTATTTT | CASSPRGDSRLDTQYF | TRBV4-1 | NA | TRBJ2-3 | NA
TGTGCCAGCAGCCAACCGGGACTAGCGGGGTTTAAAGAGACCCAGTACTTC | CASSQPGLAGFKETQYF | TRBV4-2 | few | TRBJ2-5 | TRBD2
TGTGCCAGCAGCTTTCTAGGGTCGAACACTGAAGCTTTCTTT | CASSFLGSNTEAFF | TRBV5-8 | NA | TRBJ1-1 | NA
TGCAGCGTTGAAGGGACATCTATGAACACTGAAGCTTTCTTT | CSVEGTSMNTEAFF | TRBV29-1 | NA | TRBJ1-1 | NA
TGTGCCAGCAGCCCGGGGGTGAGCTCCTATAATTCACCCCTCCACTTT | CASSPGVSSYNSPLHF | TRBV11-2 | NA | TRBJ1-6 | NA
TGCGCCAGCAGCTTGATTGCGGGGGATAGAAGCACAGATACGCAGTATTTT | CASSLIAGDRSTDTQYF | TRBV5-1 | few | TRBJ2-3 | TRBD2
TGTGCCAGCACCCTCCTCCAGGGCATGAACACTGAAGCTTTCTTT | CASTLLQGMNTEAFF | TRBV14 | NA | TRBJ1-1 | NA
TGTGCCAGCAGCCTTCGGACAAAAGGCGAAAAACTGTTTTTT | CASSLRTKGEKLFF | TRBV7-2 | NA | TRBJ1-4 | NA
TGTGCCAGCAGTTACTCCCATACCAATGACATTCAGTACTTC | CASSYSHTNDIQYF | TRBV6-6 | NA | TRBJ2-4 | NA
TGTGCCTGGAGTGTACTCACTGAAGCTTTCTTT | CAWSVLTEAFF | TRBV30 | NA | TRBJ1-1 | NA
TGTGCCTGGACCTTGTCCGGGGCGCGGGGCTATGGCTACACCTTC | CAWTLSGARGYGYTF | TRBV30 | once | TRBJ1-2 | NA
TGTGCCAGTAGTATAGGGTCCCCCGGGGAGCTGTTTTTT | CASSIGSPGELFF | TRBV19 | NA | TRBJ2-2 | NA
TGCGCCAGCAGCCAAGATTCAGGGGACACTGAAGCTTTCTTT | CASSQDSGDTEAFF | TRBV4-1 | NA | TRBJ1-1 | NA
TGTGCCAGCAGTGACCCGGACAGGACTGAAGCTTTCTTT | CASSDPDRTEAFF | TRBV2 | few | TRBJ1-1 | TRBD1
TGTGCCAGCAGTACCAGACAGGGGATCTATGGCTACACCTTC | CASSTRQGIYGYTF | TRBV2 | NA | TRBJ1-2 | TRBD1
TGTGCCAGCAGCGCCGGGACCTCGGAAAAACTGTTTTTT | CASSAGTSEKLFF | TRBV5-6 | few | TRBJ1-4 | NA
TGTGCCAGCAGCCTGGGGGGGACTGGAAACACCATATATTTT | CASSLGGTGNTIYF | TRBV5-4 | few | TRBJ1-3 | NA
TGTGCCAGCAGCTTCGGGCGTAATGAAAAACTGTTTTTT | CASSFGRNEKLFF | TRBV11-3 | NA | TRBJ1-4 | NA
TGTGCCAGCAGTCCCCAGGGGCATCAGAACACTGAAGCTTTCTTT | CASSPQGHQNTEAFF | TRBV5-4 | NA | TRBJ1-1 | NA
TGTGCCAGCAGTCTGGGACGGAGAAGGGACCAAGAGACCCAGTACTTC | CASSLGRRRDQETQYF | TRBV5-6 | NA | TRBJ2-5 | NA
TGCGCCAGCAGCCGACTAGCGGGGGGCATCAGCAATGAGCAGTTCTTC | CASSRLAGGISNEQFF | TRBV5-1 | once | TRBJ2-1 | TRBD2
TGCGCCAGCAGCCAATCGGGACAGTCTGAAGCTTTCTTT | CASSQSGQSEAFF | TRBV4-1 | NA | TRBJ1-1 | TRBD1
TGTGCCAGCAGCGTAGGGACAGTCGGGAACACTGAAGCTTTCTTT | CASSVGTVGNTEAFF | TRBV7-2 | NA | TRBJ1-1 | TRBD1